Included here is one T cell receptor beta chain sequence, with context. These data come from a study of control samples from healthy donors and cancer patients. Libraries were prepared by immunoSEQ multiplex PCR; TCRdb keeps only in-frame clonotypes and omits some of them. The table includes just over 150,000 clones, over 85% detected once. The sequenced sample was blood. The sequence came from a young man in good health.

The CDR3 coding sequence is TGTGCCAGCAGCTTAGCGGCGGGGGGGACGGAGACCCAGTACTTC. It yields the protein CASSLAAGGTETQYF. V gene TRBV7-8 combines with J gene TRBJ2-5; the match to TRBD2 covers 9 bases. From germline, CDR1 is SGHVS and CDR2 FQNEAQ. With V trimmed by 0 bases and J by 5 bases, 4 bases remained unmatched. The CDR3 extends over 15 amino acids.